These 9 T cell receptor beta chains were sequenced from one sample in a study of T cells in Graves' hyperthyroidism and ophthalmopathy. RNA transcripts yielded amplified TCR beta CDR3 regions. The TCR CDR3 first-round RT-PCR relied on the HTBI primer set. MiXCR, run by TCRdb on the multiplex PCR reads, gives a single entry per CDR3 protein. The table lists 350,000 or so distinct CDR3 sequences, around 18% of them singletons. The sequenced material came from blood. The receptors were sampled from a middle-aged woman with Graves' ophthalmopathy.

This clonotype came up many times. The chain uses TRBV19 and TRBJ1-5, with 8 nucleotides matching TRBD1. The junction had 9 bases not matched to a gene; V was cut back by 2 bases and J by 6 bases. The length of the CDR3 is 16 residues. CDR1 LNHDA and CDR2 SQIVND come from the germline V gene (reference sequence). CDR3 residues: CASSIIPGQGIQPQHF. In DNA, the CDR3 is TGTGCCAGTAGTATAATCCCCGGACAGGGAATTCAGCCCCAGCATTTT.

The sample holds many counts of this clonotype. DNA for the CDR3: TGTGCCAGCAGTTACCTTCGGCACAATGAGCAGTTCTTC. Translated, it gives CASSYLRHNEQFF. This chain joins TRBV6-2 or TRBV6-3 and TRBJ2-1; D is undetermined. V lost 2 bases to trimming and J lost 5 bases, with 7 bases between them. Germline-derived CDR1 and CDR2 are MNHEY and SVGEGT. The CDR3 loop spans 13 amino acids.

At least ten counts were recorded for this clonotype. This chain links TRBV2 with TRBJ2-7; 8 bases match TRBD2. This CDR3 is built from 14 residues. With V trimmed by 7 bases and J by 3 bases, 8 bases remained unmatched. Germline V gives CDR1 SNHLY, CDR2 FYNNEI. The CDR3 DNA follows: TGTGCCAGCATAGGAAGCGGGGGCCACTACGAGCAGTACTTC. This encodes CASIGSGGHYEQYF.

This clonotype was counted between two and nine times. An end of the junction does not agree with germline; a read error may underlie this. V and J are TRBV7-9 and TRBJ2-7; the D is unclear. CDR3 size: 11 residues. Germline V gives CDR1 SEHNR, CDR2 FQNEAQ (reference sequence). The CDR3 DNA is TGTGTCAGCAGCTCCTACTACGAGCAGTACTTC. This encodes CVSSSYYEQYF.

This clonotype was found many times. The V gene is TRBV28, the J gene TRBJ1-5; TRBD1 is a possible D gene (6 bases). Trimming removed 5 bases at V and 7 bases at J, with 24 bases between. Germline V gene data show CDR1 as MDHEN and CDR2 as SYDVKM. CDR3 length: 17 residues. The CDR3: CASSRLNLQGFKQPQHF. The CDR3, as DNA: TGTGCCAGCAGTCGGCTCAACCTACAGGGCTTTAAACAGCCCCAGCATTTT. Looking up the rest from reference TRBV28 and TRBJ1-5 gives the full variable domain: DVKVTQSSRYLVKRTGEKVFLECVQDMDHENMFWYRQDPGLGLRLIYFSYDVKMKEKGDIPEGYSVSREKKERFSLILESASTNQTSMYLCASSRLNLQGFKQPQHFGDGTRLSIL.

This sequence joins TRBV7-2 and TRBJ2-7, with 10 bases fitting TRBD2. Germline assignment: CDR1 SGHTA and CDR2 FQGNSA. The CDR3 consists of 16 residues. The junction had 7 bases not matched to a gene; V was cut back by 2 bases and J by 3 bases. CDR3 protein: CASSLWLAGAVYEQYF. The CDR3 DNA sequence: TGTGCCAGCAGCTTATGGCTAGCGGGAGCGGTCTACGAGCAGTACTTC.

This clonotype was recorded many times. The gene calls are TRBV11-1 and TRBJ1-1; D perhaps matches TRBD1 (5 bases). This CDR3 has 15 residues. V lost 4 bases and J 4 bases, leaving 16 bases between the germline ends. CDR1 is SGHAT and CDR2 is FQDESV in the germline V gene (reference sequence). CDR3 sequence reads: CASSSPGLGGTEAFF. CDR3 in DNA: TGTGCCAGCAGCTCCCCAGGGCTCGGGGGCACTGAAGCTTTCTTT.

This clonotype was observed at least ten times. The V gene is TRBV5-1, the J gene TRBJ1-1, with 12 bases identical to TRBD1. Per the germline V gene, CDR1 is SGHRS and CDR2 is YFSETQ. After removal of 2 bases from V and 1 base from J, the junction contained 6 bases not matched to a gene. The CDR3 is 17 amino acids. The chain's CDR3 is CASSLTPGQGANTEAFF. CDR3 DNA: TGCGCCAGCAGCTTAACTCCGGGACAGGGGGCGAACACTGAAGCTTTCTTT.

This clonotype was counted many times. The CDR3 DNA is TGTGCCAGCAGACGCCAGGCGGCTGAGACCCAGTACTTC. It yields the protein CASRRQAAETQYF. This chain uses TRBV27 with TRBJ2-5; D gene unclear. The CDR3 extends over 13 amino acids. Trimming stripped 6 bases from V and 5 bases from J, with 13 bases between. Germline CDR1 is MNHEY and CDR2 is SMNVEV (reference sequence).